These 19 T cell receptor beta chains originate from one sample sequenced in a study of early T cells in non-severe SARS-CoV-2 infection. TCRdb fed the 5' RACE reads into MiXCR, producing one record per CDR3 protein. The sample has approximately 56,000 distinct CDR3 sequences; approximately 11% are singletons. Material for sequencing was whole blood. The receptors come from an adult who was a healthcare worker with PCR-confirmed SARS-CoV-2 infection or an uninfected control (not recorded which).

This clonotype was seen repeatedly, ten times or more. The chain joins TRBV7-2 to TRBJ1-1; tentatively, D is TRBD1 (5 bases). The CDR3 covers 15 residues. Trimming stripped 5 bases from V and 2 bases from J, with 15 bases between. Per germline, CDR1 SGHTA and CDR2 FQGNSA. The CDR3: CASSQGRWINTEAFF. CDR3 nucleotide sequence: TGTGCCAGCAGCCAGGGAAGGTGGATAAACACTGAAGCTTTCTTT.

This clonotype was observed a few times. The chain recombines TRBV20-1 with TRBJ2-5; 10 nucleotides line up with TRBD1. This CDR3 is built from 15 residues. Germline V lookup: CDR1 DFQATT, CDR2 SNEGSKA (reference sequence). J was trimmed by 5 bases and V by 6 bases; bases with no gene match: 12. The CDR3 DNA reads TGCAGTGCCTCCGGGACAGGGGCTTCGCCCGAGACCCAGTACTTC. Translation: CSASGTGASPETQYF.

The V call is TRBV5-4, the J call TRBJ2-3; D is possibly TRBD1 (6 bases). With 2 bases removed from V and 6 bases from J, the gap between germline ends came to 19 bases. The germline CDR1 and CDR2 sequences are SGHNT and YYREEE (reference sequence). This CDR3 contains 16 residues. CDR3 bases: TGTGCCAGCAGCTTTTTCGTCAGGGGTGAATCGGATACGCAGTATTTT. It is translated as CASSFFVRGESDTQYF.

The chain carries TRBV2 and TRBJ1-3; no definite D call. The CDR3 is 16 residues long. The germline V gene has CDR1 SNHLY and CDR2 FYNNEI. Trimming removed 6 bases at V and 1 base at J, with 16 bases between. As DNA, the CDR3 is TGTGCCAGCAGAAGAAAGGGCTTTGAATCTGGAAACACCATATATTTT. Amino acids: CASRRKGFESGNTIYF.

This rearrangement joins TRBV25-1 to TRBJ1-2; D remains ambiguous. This CDR3 has 14 residues. Germline loops: CDR1 MGHDK, CDR2 SYGVNS. The V and J ends lost 5 bases and 0 bases respectively, with 10 bases between them. CDR3 nucleotides: TGTGCCAGCAGTATAGGATGGGCTAACTATGGCTACACCTTC. Protein sequence: CASSIGWANYGYTF.

This clonotype was observed at least ten times. The CDR3 sequence: CASSTPRGTRVDYGYTF. The CDR3, as DNA: TGTGCCAGCAGCACCCCTAGGGGTACAAGGGTAGACTATGGCTACACCTTC. This chain uses TRBV9 with TRBJ1-2; possible D gene TRBD1, 5 bases. Germline values: CDR1 SGDLS, CDR2 YYNGEE. The CDR3 runs 17 residues. V lost 4 bases to trimming and J lost 3 bases, with 22 bases between them.

The CDR3 loop reads CASSLTTSNEQFF. As DNA, the CDR3 is TGTGCCAGCAGCCTAACGACTAGCAATGAGCAGTTCTTC. This chain uses TRBV11-3 with TRBJ2-1; possibly TRBD2 for D (6 bases). Trimming cost V 5 bases and J 6 bases, with 11 bases left between them. The length of the CDR3 is 13 residues. From germline, CDR1 is SGHNT and CDR2 YENEEA.

This clonotype has a count of ten or more. The rearrangement links TRBV29-1 to TRBJ1-2; D is unclear. Germline-derived CDR1 and CDR2 are SQVTM and ANQGSEA. The CDR3 has 12 amino acids. V dropped 4 bases and J dropped 2 bases, with 8 bases sitting between them. CDR3 region: CSVGGLNYGYTF. The CDR3 DNA is TGCAGCGTTGGGGGTCTCAACTATGGCTACACCTTC.

This clonotype was counted ten times or more. The chain recombines TRBV25-1 with TRBJ2-7; perhaps TRBD1 as D (6 bases). There are 14 residues in the CDR3. V gave up 5 bases and J gave up 3 bases, with 14 bases separating them. Germline-derived CDR1 and CDR2 are MGHDK and SYGVNS. CDR3 residues: CASSRGGKGYEQYF. The CDR3 nucleotides read TGTGCCAGCAGTCGAGGGGGAAAGGGCTACGAGCAGTACTTC.

This chain joins TRBV7-3 and TRBJ1-1, with 9 bases matching TRBD1. The germline V gene has CDR1 SGHTA and CDR2 FQGTGA. The V segment lost 4 bases and the J segment 5 bases; nucleotides outside the gene matches: 11. CDR3 length: 16 residues. The CDR3 here is CASSSLAGTGMTEAFF. CDR3 nucleotide sequence: TGTGCCAGCAGCTCCCTGGCCGGGACAGGGATGACTGAAGCTTTCTTT. Full variable domain (rest looked up from reference TRBV7-3 and TRBJ1-1): GAGVSQTPSNKVTEKGKYVELRCDPISGHTALYWYRQSLGQGPEFLIYFQGTGAADDSGLPNDRFFAVRPEGSVSTLKIQRTERGDSAVYLCASSSLAGTGMTEAFFGQGTRLTVV.

V usage is TRBV30 and J usage is TRBJ1-2; no clear D gene. CDR1 GTSNPN and CDR2 SVGIG come from the germline V gene (reference sequence). Trimming left V 5 bases short and J 2 bases short, with 12 bases between. The CDR3 totals 13 residues. The CDR3 loop is CAWESGLNYGYTF. The DNA of the CDR3 is TGTGCCTGGGAGTCCGGGTTAAACTATGGCTACACCTTC.

The chain has TRBV7-6 and TRBJ2-5; no reliable D call. V was pared by 1 base and J by 7 bases, with 7 bases between. Per germline, CDR1 SGHVS and CDR2 FNYEAQ. CDR3 length equals 12 residues. The CDR3 region is CASSLVRGTQYF. The CDR3 DNA sequence: TGTGCCAGCAGCTTAGTTCGTGGGACCCAGTACTTC. The full variable domain, completed using reference TRBV7-6 and TRBJ2-5, is GAGVSQSPRYKVTKRGQDVALRCDPISGHVSLYWYRQALGQGPEFLTYFNYEAQQDKSGLPNDRFSAERPEGSISTLTIQRTEQRDSAMYRCASSLVRGTQYFGPGTRLLVL.

The V call is TRBV7-2, the J call TRBJ2-3; D not resolved. Germline V gene lookup returns CDR1 SGHTA and CDR2 FQGNSA. Trimming stripped 6 bases from V and 0 bases from J, with 10 bases between. This CDR3 comprises 14 residues. For the CDR3, the DNA is TGTGCCAGCAGATTCTCACTAAGCACAGATACGCAGTATTTT. This gives the protein CASRFSLSTDTQYF.

This clonotype was seen at least ten times. The rearrangement uses TRBV12-3 or TRBV12-4 and TRBJ1-5; 9 nucleotides align to TRBD1. Losses at the gene ends were 8 bases for V and 7 bases for J; bases not matched to a gene: 9. The length of the CDR3 is 14 residues. CDR3 region: CASGTTGGRQPQHF. CDR3 DNA sequence: TGTGCCAGCGGGACGACAGGGGGGCGGCAGCCCCAGCATTTT.

This clonotype occurred many times. This chain uses TRBV6-1 with TRBJ2-7; 14 nucleotides match TRBD2. V trimming: 5 bases; J trimming: 4 bases; junction bases outside the gene matches: 7. The CDR3 is 16 amino acids. Looked up from germline, CDR1 is MNHNS and CDR2 is SASEGT. The CDR3 region is CASSRSGTSGSYEQYF. DNA for the CDR3: TGTGCCAGCAGTCGCTCCGGGACTAGCGGGAGTTACGAGCAGTACTTC.

V is TRBV7-3 and J is TRBJ2-2; the match to TRBD2 covers 11 bases. Germline V CDR1 and CDR2: SGHTA, FQGTGA. The CDR3 is 15 residues long. V lost 5 bases, J lost 7 bases, and 6 bases stayed unmatched. The CDR3 nucleotides are TGTGCCAGCAGCATCTCGGGACTAGCGGTCGGGGAGCTGTTTTTT. Protein sequence: CASSISGLAVGELFF.

This clonotype was seen many times. V gene TRBV4-3 combines with J gene TRBJ2-3; D possibly corresponds to TRBD2 (6 bases). V was trimmed by 8 bases and J by 3 bases, leaving 12 bases between them. The CDR3 contains 13 residues. Per germline, CDR1 LGHNA and CDR2 YSLEER. The CDR3 DNA follows: TGCGCCAGCGGCTTGGAGGGTACAGATACGCAGTATTTT. The encoded protein is CASGLEGTDTQYF.

The chain recombines TRBV6-5 with TRBJ2-3, with TRBD2 matching 7 bases. The CDR3 covers 18 residues. Trimming cost V 0 bases and J 0 bases; bases outside gene matches: 9. Germline V lookup: CDR1 MNHEY, CDR2 SVGAGI. The CDR3 region has the DNA TGTGCCAGCAGTTACTCCGTCCCCCTAGCGGTTAGCACAGATACGCAGTATTTT. Amino acids: CASSYSVPLAVSTDTQYF.

Many counts were recorded for this clonotype. The genes are TRBV5-1 and TRBJ2-6; 9 bases are a match to TRBD1. V gave up 6 bases and J gave up 2 bases; unmatched junction bases: 9. The CDR3 has 17 residues. The germline V gene encodes CDR1 SGHRS and CDR2 YFSETQ. In nucleotides, the CDR3 is TGCGCCAGCACATCGGGACAGGGTGCTCCTGGGGCCAACGTCCTGACTTTC. Residues: CASTSGQGAPGANVLTF.